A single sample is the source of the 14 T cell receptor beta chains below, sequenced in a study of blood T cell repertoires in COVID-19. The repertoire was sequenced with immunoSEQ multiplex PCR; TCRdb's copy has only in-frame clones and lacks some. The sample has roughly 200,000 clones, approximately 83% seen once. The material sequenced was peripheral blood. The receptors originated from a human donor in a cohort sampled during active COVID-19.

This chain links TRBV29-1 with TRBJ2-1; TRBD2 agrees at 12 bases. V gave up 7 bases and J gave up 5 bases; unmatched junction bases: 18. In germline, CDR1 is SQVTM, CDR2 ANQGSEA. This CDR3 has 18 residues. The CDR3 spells CSGRGTEASGRADNEQFF. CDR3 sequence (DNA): TGCAGCGGGCGGGGGACAGAGGCTAGCGGGAGGGCCGACAATGAGCAGTTCTTC.

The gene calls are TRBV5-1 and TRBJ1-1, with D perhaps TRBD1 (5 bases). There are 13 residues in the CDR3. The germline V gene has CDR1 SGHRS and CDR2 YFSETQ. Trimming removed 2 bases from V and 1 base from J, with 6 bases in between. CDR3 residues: CASSFGQNTEAFF. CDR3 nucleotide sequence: TGCGCCAGCAGCTTCGGACAGAACACTGAAGCTTTCTTT.

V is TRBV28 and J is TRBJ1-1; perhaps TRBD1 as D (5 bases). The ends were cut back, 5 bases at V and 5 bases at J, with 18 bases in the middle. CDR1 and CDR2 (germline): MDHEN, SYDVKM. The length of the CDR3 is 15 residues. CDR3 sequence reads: CASSRWFGGGTEAFF. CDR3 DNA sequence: TGTGCCAGCAGTCGGTGGTTTGGGGGAGGAACTGAAGCTTTCTTT. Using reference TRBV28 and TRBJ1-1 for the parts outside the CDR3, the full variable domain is DVKVTQSSRYLVKRTGEKVFLECVQDMDHENMFWYRQDPGLGLRLIYFSYDVKMKEKGDIPEGYSVSREKKERFSLILESASTNQTSMYLCASSRWFGGGTEAFFGQGTRLTVV.

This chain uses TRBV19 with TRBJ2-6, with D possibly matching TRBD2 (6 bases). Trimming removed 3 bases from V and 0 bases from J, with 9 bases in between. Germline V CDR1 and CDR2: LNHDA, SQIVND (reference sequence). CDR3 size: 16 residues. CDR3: CASSIGGYSGANVLTF. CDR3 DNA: TGTGCCAGTAGTATCGGGGGTTACTCTGGGGCCAACGTCCTGACTTTC.

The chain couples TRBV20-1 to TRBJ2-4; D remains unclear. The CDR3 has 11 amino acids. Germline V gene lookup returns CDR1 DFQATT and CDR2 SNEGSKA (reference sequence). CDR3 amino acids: CRGALGNIQYF. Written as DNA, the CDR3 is TGCAGAGGAGCCCTTGGGAACATTCAGTACTTC.

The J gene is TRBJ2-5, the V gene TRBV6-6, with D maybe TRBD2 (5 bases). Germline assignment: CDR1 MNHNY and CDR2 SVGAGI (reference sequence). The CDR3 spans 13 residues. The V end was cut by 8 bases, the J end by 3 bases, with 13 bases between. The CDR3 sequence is CASVLPGKETQYF. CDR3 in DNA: TGTGCCAGCGTCTTACCGGGGAAAGAGACCCAGTACTTC.

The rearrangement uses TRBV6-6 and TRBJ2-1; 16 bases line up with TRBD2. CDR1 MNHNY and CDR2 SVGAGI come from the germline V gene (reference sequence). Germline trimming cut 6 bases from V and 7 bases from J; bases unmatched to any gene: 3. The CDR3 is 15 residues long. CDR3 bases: TGTGCCAGCAGCGGGACTAGCGGGGGGGGGAATGAGCAGTTCTTC. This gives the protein CASSGTSGGGNEQFF.

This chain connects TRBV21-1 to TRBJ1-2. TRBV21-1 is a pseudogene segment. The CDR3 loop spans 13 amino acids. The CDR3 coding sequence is TGTGCCAGCAGCAAAGTGGGAGTAGGTGGCTACACCTTC. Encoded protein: CASSKVGVGGYTF.

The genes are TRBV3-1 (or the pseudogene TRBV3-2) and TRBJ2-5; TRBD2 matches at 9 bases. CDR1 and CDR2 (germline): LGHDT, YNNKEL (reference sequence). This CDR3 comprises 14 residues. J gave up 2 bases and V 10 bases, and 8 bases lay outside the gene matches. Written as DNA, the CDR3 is TGTGCCACCACCAATCTAGCGGGGCAAGAGACCCAGTACTTC. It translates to CATTNLAGQETQYF.

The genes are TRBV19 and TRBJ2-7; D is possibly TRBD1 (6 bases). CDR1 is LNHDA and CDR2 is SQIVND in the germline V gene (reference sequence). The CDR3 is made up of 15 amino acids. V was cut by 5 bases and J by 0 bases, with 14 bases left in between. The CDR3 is CASSPDRLSSYEQYF. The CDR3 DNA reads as TGTGCCAGTAGTCCCGACAGGCTCAGCTCCTACGAGCAGTACTTC.

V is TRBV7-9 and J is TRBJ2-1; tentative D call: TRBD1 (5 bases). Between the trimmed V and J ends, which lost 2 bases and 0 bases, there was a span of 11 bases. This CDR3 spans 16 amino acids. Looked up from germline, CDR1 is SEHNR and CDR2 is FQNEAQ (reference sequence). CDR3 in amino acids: CASSLSLTVSYNEQFF. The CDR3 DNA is TGTGCCAGCAGCTTAAGTTTGACAGTCTCCTACAATGAGCAGTTCTTC.

CDR3 DNA sequence: TGTGCCAGTAGTCCTTCGACAGGGAACTATGGCTACACCTTC. Its protein is CASSPSTGNYGYTF. The chain combines TRBV19 with TRBJ1-2; TRBD1 aligns across 7 bases. V trimming: 5 bases; J trimming: 2 bases; junction bases outside the gene matches: 5. Germline loops: CDR1 LNHDA, CDR2 SQIVND (reference sequence). This CDR3 has 14 residues.

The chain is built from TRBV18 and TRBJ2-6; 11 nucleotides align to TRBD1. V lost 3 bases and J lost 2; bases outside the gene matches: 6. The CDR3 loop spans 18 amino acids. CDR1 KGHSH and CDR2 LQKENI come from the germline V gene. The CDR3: CASSPSMGQGAGANVLTF. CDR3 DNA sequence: TGTGCCAGCTCACCGTCGATGGGACAGGGGGCTGGGGCCAACGTCCTGACTTTC.

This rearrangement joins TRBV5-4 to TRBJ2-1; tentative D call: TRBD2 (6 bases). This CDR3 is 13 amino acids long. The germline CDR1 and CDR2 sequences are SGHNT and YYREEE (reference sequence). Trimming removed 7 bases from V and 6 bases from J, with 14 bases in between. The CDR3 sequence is CASRETSVNEQFF. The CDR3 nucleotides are TGTGCCAGCCGCGAGACTAGTGTCAATGAGCAGTTCTTC.